Presented here are 18 T cell receptor beta chains from one specimen sequenced in a study of T cells expressing NK-cell markers (TCRdb year 2020). The method behind the library was 5' RACE. Sequenced using an Illumina HiSeq 2000. The reads, reprocessed by TCRdb, yield one row per CDR3 protein sequence and no DNA. This sample's listing comprises 150,000 to 180,000 distinct CDR3 sequences. Together, the top ten hold less than 40% of the sample. What was sequenced was blood T cells: a sorted CD56 or NKG2C T cell subset, CD4+ or CD8+ T cells, or bulk PBMC T cells (not recorded which). The receptors stem from a woman aged 50 to 65 in good health. Donor details come from another sample of the same person, matched by shared clones.

The chain combines TRBV18 with TRBJ2-1; TCRdb selects TRBD1, and the lack of DNA leaves this call unchecked. The CDR3 extends over 15 amino acids. Germline CDR1 is KGHSH and CDR2 is LQKENI. The CDR3 is CASTSPDERVNEQFF. The entire variable domain, with the rest obtained from reference TRBV18 and TRBJ2-1, is as follows: NAGVMQNPRHLVRRRGQEARLRCSPMKGHSHVYWYRQLPEEGLKFMVYLQKENIIDESGMPKERFSAEFPKEGPSILRIQQVVRGDSAAYFCASTSPDERVNEQFFGPGTRLTVL.

The chain couples TRBV7-9 to TRBJ1-4; there is no DNA to check the TCRdb D call of TRBD1. The germline V gene has CDR1 SEHNR and CDR2 FQNEAQ (reference sequence). The CDR3 has 16 residues. CDR3 sequence reads: CASSPRGTGGQEKLFF.

The rearrangement links TRBV3-1 to TRBJ2-7; TCRdb indicates TRBD1, and absent DNA this call remains unverified. This CDR3 has 15 residues. Per the germline V gene, CDR1 is LGHDT and CDR2 is YNNKEL (reference sequence). The CDR3 protein is CASSPPAGAPYEQYF.

The chain recombines TRBV27 with TRBJ2-1; the D gene TCRdb calls, TRBD2, cannot be checked with no DNA. The CDR3 loop spans 15 amino acids. Per the germline V gene, CDR1 is MNHEY and CDR2 is SMNVEV (reference sequence). The chain's CDR3 is CASSFSLAGVDEQFF.

The chain is built from TRBV9 and TRBJ2-3; TCRdb returns TRBD1, unconfirmable since there is no DNA. The CDR3 runs 13 residues. CDR1 is SGDLS, CDR2 YYNGEE, per germline. The CDR3 reads CASSVTPFVTQYF.

J is TRBJ2-1 and V is TRBV27; TCRdb designates TRBD1, a call that cannot be tested without DNA. Looked up from germline, CDR1 is MNHEY and CDR2 is SMNVEV (reference sequence). This CDR3 contains 12 residues. The CDR3 here is CATSRGTIEQFF.

The CDR3 reads CATSGPAGGRAFF. V gene TRBV24-1 combines with J gene TRBJ1-1; TCRdb indicates TRBD1, and absent DNA this call remains unverified. Germline V gene data show CDR1 as KGHDR and CDR2 as SFDVKD. The CDR3 loop spans 13 amino acids.

The rearrangement uses TRBV14 and TRBJ2-7; the D call of TRBD1 rests on TCRdb alone, since no DNA is present to check it. This CDR3 has 13 amino acids. Germline-derived CDR1 and CDR2 are SGHDN and FVKESK. The CDR3 protein is CASGVTRATEQYF.

This sequence joins TRBV4-1 and TRBJ2-7; TCRdb outputs TRBD1, but without DNA this stays unchecked. The germline CDR1 and CDR2 sequences are MGHRA and YSYEKL. The CDR3 runs 15 residues. The CDR3 reads CASSFSRQGNYEQYF.

The chain links TRBV3-1 to TRBJ2-5; TCRdb calls TRBD1, which cannot be checked without DNA. CDR1 is LGHDT, CDR2 YNNKEL, per germline (reference sequence). The CDR3 loop spans 14 amino acids. This CDR3 is CASSPRMQSDDQYF.

The CDR3 sequence: CASSQGRVDNEQFF. This chain joins TRBV4-1 and TRBJ2-1; TCRdb proposes TRBD2, but this gene call is untestable without DNA. CDR3 length: 14 residues. Germline values: CDR1 MGHRA, CDR2 YSYEKL.

The chain has TRBV28 and TRBJ2-1; TCRdb selects TRBD2, and the lack of DNA leaves this call unchecked. In germline, CDR1 is MDHEN, CDR2 SYDVKM. This CDR3 contains 13 residues. Here the CDR3 reads CASRLAAENEQFF.

The V and J genes are TRBV7-9 and TRBJ2-7. The germline V gene encodes CDR1 SEHNR and CDR2 FQNEAQ (reference sequence). The CDR3 totals 14 residues. CDR3 region: CASSSDRVLYEQYF.

The rearrangement joins TRBV3-1 to TRBJ2-2; TCRdb returns TRBD2, unconfirmable since there is no DNA. This CDR3 has 18 amino acids. Germline V gives CDR1 LGHDT, CDR2 YNNKEL (reference sequence). This chain's CDR3 is CASSQSGTSGRPTGELFF.

The J gene is TRBJ1-1, the V gene TRBV5-5; TCRdb returns TRBD1, unconfirmable since there is no DNA. The CDR3 is 14 residues long. Germline V gene data show CDR1 as SGHKS and CDR2 as YYEKEE (reference sequence). The CDR3 region is CASSSQGANTEAFF.

The rearrangement uses TRBV12-3 or TRBV12-4 and TRBJ2-7; TCRdb picks TRBD2, but there is no DNA to check that call. The CDR3 spans 14 residues. This chain's CDR3 is CASSSTSGSYEQYF.

The V and J genes are TRBV7-3 and TRBJ2-1. This CDR3 is built from 13 residues. Germline-derived CDR1 and CDR2 are SGHTA and FQGTGA. This CDR3 is CASSLMFGNEQFF. Together with reference TRBV7-3 and TRBJ2-1, the CDR3 gives the full variable domain: GAGVSQTPSNKVTEKGKYVELRCDPISGHTALYWYRQSLGQGPEFLIYFQGTGAADDSGLPNDRFFAVRPEGSVSTLKIQRTERGDSAVYLCASSLMFGNEQFFGPGTRLTVL.

The rearrangement joins TRBV28 to TRBJ1-1; TCRdb names TRBD1, which stays unverified in the absence of DNA. The germline V gene encodes CDR1 MDHEN and CDR2 SYDVKM. This CDR3 spans 14 amino acids. CDR3 in amino acids: CASSWPRGNTEAFF.